This TCR beta chain appears in the sequencing data of a study of a mutant IDH1 vaccine in newly diagnosed glioma. About this clone: Its antigen is unknown.

Time point in this sample: week 23, last vaccination. Vaccination comprised doses that each held 300 ug of mutant IDH1 20-mer peptide, plus topical imiquimod. Data came from immunoSEQ multiplex PCR; TCRdb stores just in-frame clones and leaves some out. This sample carries more than 35,000 clones, 81% of them seen once, and the ten largest clones take 5% to 5.5%. CDR1 is LNHDA and CDR2 is SQIVND in the germline V gene (reference sequence). CDR3 length: 13 residues. V was shortened by 2 bases and J by 4 bases, with 8 bases between the two germline ends. The sequences come from PBMCs, collected from a glioma patient whose treatment included an IDH1 peptide vaccine. This rearrangement joins TRBV19 to TRBJ1-2; D uncertain. The sequence was collected from a man aged 35 to 55 with glioma. DNA for the CDR3: TGTGCCAGTAGTATATCCGGGCTCTATGGCTACACCTTC. This gives the protein CASSISGLYGYTF.